This is a list of T cell receptor beta chains from one sample in a study of shared clonotypes between healthy human individuals. Using immunoSEQ multiplex PCR, the repertoire was profiled, and TCRdb retains in-frame clones only, with some absent. The repertoire holds hundreds of thousands of clones, with around 76% as singletons. Sequenced material: PBMCs. Every receptor here comes from a woman aged 35 to 49 in good health. Some clones in this sample may be carry-over from other donors' samples. Both conserved end residues are part of each CDR3. The D gene is left open where the match is weak. Where a row states a size, it is once, few, many or the class of an expanded clone; other rows omit it.

TRBV7-3	-	-	TRBJ1-5	TGTGCCAGCAGACCTACAGGGCCTAGCAATCAGCCCCAGCATTTT	CASRPTGPSNQPQHF
TRBV28	-	TRBD2	TRBJ2-5	TGTGCCAGCAGTTTTCGTGCGGGAGGGCCGGGGGAGACCCAGTACTTC	CASSFRAGGPGETQYF
TRBV7-1	-	-	TRBJ1-1	TGTGCCAGCAGCCTTTATATGGACACTGAAGCTTTCTTT	CASSLYMDTEAFF
TRBV6-5	many	-	TRBJ2-7	TGTGCCAGCAAATGGAGGAGCCTTGGAGAGCAGTACTTC	CASKWRSLGEQYF
TRBV7-8	-	-	TRBJ1-3	TGTGCCAGCAGCTCCTACTGGACAGTAAGCAGTGTAGGAAACACCATATATTTT	CASSSYWTVSSVGNTIYF
TRBV2	-	-	TRBJ1-5	TGTGCCAGCAGTGAATTGGGCAATCAGCCCCAGCATTTT	CASSELGNQPQHF
TRBV28	once	-	TRBJ1-2	TGTGCCAGCAGTTTATGGGCCGCTATAGGGATCTATGGCTACACCTTC	CASSLWAAIGIYGYTF
TRBV28	-	TRBD2	TRBJ2-1	TGTGCCAGCAGTCTACCCAGCGGGAGGGAAAATGAGCAGTTCTTC	CASSLPSGRENEQFF
TRBV29-1	-	-	TRBJ2-1	TGCAGCGTTAGGGCCCCCGGGGCTTACAATGAGCAGTTCTTC	CSVRAPGAYNEQFF
TRBV5-1	many	TRBD1	TRBJ1-3	TGCGCCAGCAGCCAAATGAGAGGGGGCCGCAACACCATATATTTT	CASSQMRGGRNTIYF
TRBV5-4	-	-	TRBJ1-2	TGTGCCAGCAGCCCATTCCGGACAGTCGGGTCTGGCTACACCTTC	CASSPFRTVGSGYTF
TRBV29-1	-	-	TRBJ2-7	TGCAGCGTTGAGGAACAGTATACCTACGAGCAGTACTTC	CSVEEQYTYEQYF
TRBV7-2	-	TRBD1	TRBJ1-1	TGTGCCAGCAGCCAACAGGGGGGGAGGACTGAAGCTTTCTTT	CASSQQGGRTEAFF
TRBV4-1	once	TRBD1	TRBJ2-7	TGCGCCAGCAGCCCCCTTCCCGGGACAGGGGCCTACGAGCAGTACTTC	CASSPLPGTGAYEQYF
TRBV18	many	-	TRBJ2-7	TGTGCCAGCTCACCACCGGGTTTCCTCTACGAGCAGTACTTC	CASSPPGFLYEQYF
TRBV10-3	once	-	TRBJ2-1	TGTGCCATCAGGCTCGGCGTTTCCAATGAGCAGTTCTTC	CAIRLGVSNEQFF
TRBV5-4	-	TRBD1	TRBJ2-1	TGTGCCAGCAGCGGCCGGGACAGGGCGGGGAATGAGCAGTTCTTC	CASSGRDRAGNEQFF
TRBV5-5	-	TRBD2	TRBJ2-7	TGTGCCAGCAGCTTGGCAGCGGGAAGATCCTACGAGCAGTACTTC	CASSLAAGRSYEQYF
TRBV27	-	-	TRBJ2-7	TGTGCCAGCAGTTTAACTGCCCACGGGTCCTACGAGCAGTACTTC	CASSLTAHGSYEQYF
TRBV30	-	-	TRBJ2-2	TGTGCCTACCTTTCCGGGACACTGGGTAAGGAATACACCGGGGAGCTGTTTTTT	CAYLSGTLGKEYTGELFF
TRBV5-1	-	TRBD2	TRBJ2-7	TGCGCCAGCGGACCGGGGGGGTACGAGCAGTACTTC	CASGPGGYEQYF
TRBV30	-	TRBD2	TRBJ2-7	TGTGCCTGGATAATCCCCCCGGGAGGACGGTCCTACGAGCAGTACTTC	CAWIIPPGGRSYEQYF
TRBV29-1	-	TRBD2	TRBJ2-1	TGCAGCGTTGAGGGACTAGCGGGAAGGGGCTCCTACAATGAGCAGTTCTTC	CSVEGLAGRGSYNEQFF
TRBV6-6	-	-	TRBJ2-1	TGTGCCAGCAGCCGGGATTACAATGAGCAGTTCTTC	CASSRDYNEQFF
TRBV2	-	-	TRBJ1-5	TGTGCCAGCACCACGGAAGGGATACAGCCCCAGCATTTT	CASTTEGIQPQHF
TRBV30	-	-	TRBJ1-3	TGTGCCTACCAACAGACGGACCGAGGGCTCCCCATATATTTT	CAYQQTDRGLPIYF
TRBV10-1	-	-	TRBJ2-3	TGCGCCAGCACCGGACGCGCATCACTAGTCACAGATACGCAGTATTTT	CASTGRASLVTDTQYF
TRBV5-6	-	TRBD2	TRBJ2-3	TGTGCCAGCAGCCTCCAGACTAGCGGGGCTACAGATACGCAGTATTTT	CASSLQTSGATDTQYF
TRBV19	-	-	TRBJ1-2	TGTGCCACCCAGGGGACGGCTAACTATGGCTACACCTTC	CATQGTANYGYTF
TRBV7-9	-	-	TRBJ1-2	TGTGCCAGCAGCTTAGGAGGCGCTAACTATGGCTACACCTTC	CASSLGGANYGYTF
TRBV7-2	-	TRBD2	TRBJ2-7	TGTGCCAGCAGCTCAGGGACTAGCGGGGCTACCTACGAGCAGTACTTC	CASSSGTSGATYEQYF
TRBV30	-	TRBD1	TRBJ1-6	TGTGCCTGGAGCCGGGGACAGGGCAACCATAATTCACCCCTCCACTTT	CAWSRGQGNHNSPLHF
TRBV7-7	once	TRBD2	TRBJ2-3	TGTGCTAGCAGCTCAGGACTAGCGGGAGGAGATACGCAGTATTTT	CASSSGLAGGDTQYF
TRBV18	-	TRBD2	TRBJ2-1	TGTGCCAGCTCACAACTACTAGCGGGAGTATCAAATGAGCAGTTCTTC	CASSQLLAGVSNEQFF
TRBV5-5	-	-	TRBJ2-5	TGTGCCAGCAGCTTGGCAATCCAAGAGACCCAGTACTTC	CASSLAIQETQYF
TRBV27	-	-	TRBJ1-5	TGTGCCAGCAGTTTAGCCCCGTGGGCCCAGCCCCAGCATTTT	CASSLAPWAQPQHF
TRBV7-9	-	-	TRBJ2-3	TGTGCCAGCAGCTTTGGCGGAAGCACAGATACGCAGTATTTT	CASSFGGSTDTQYF
TRBV5-1	few	TRBD1	TRBJ2-1	TGCGCCAGCAGCTTGGTTGGGACAGGTTATGAGCAGTTCTTC	CASSLVGTGYEQFF
TRBV10-3	few	TRBD1	TRBJ2-5	TGTGCCATCAGTGAGTCTCAGGGGGCTGGGGAGACCCAGTACTTC	CAISESQGAGETQYF